Following are 14 T cell receptor beta chains from one sample sequenced in a study of blood T cell repertoires in COVID-19. TCRdb keeps only in-frame clones here, not all; method: immunoSEQ multiplex PCR. Of approximately 360,000 clones in the sample, nearly 90% are singletons; the top ten hold about 6.8%. Sequencing was performed on peripheral blood. Receptors originate from a man aged 18 to 35 with active or convalescent COVID-19.

Note on this clone: The junction does not match germline at one end; this may be a read error. This chain uses TRBV5-6 with TRBJ2-6, with TRBD1 as a possible D gene (5 bases). Per the germline V gene, CDR1 is SGHDT and CDR2 is YYEEEE. The CDR3 is 15 amino acids. CDR3 coding DNA: TGTGCCAGCCTCACTGGAGCCTCTGGGGCCAACGTGCTGACTTTC. This gives the protein CASLTGASGANVLTF.

This clone was counted a single time. J is TRBJ2-7 and V is TRBV5-1; 8 bases are a match to TRBD2. This CDR3 has 16 residues. Per germline, CDR1 SGHRS and CDR2 YFSETQ. The V gene end was trimmed by 2 bases and the J gene end by 1 base; junction bases not matched to a gene: 8. CDR3 bases: TGCGCCAGCAGCTTAGACCTGCGGGGGGATTCCTACGAGCAGTACTTC. Translated: CASSLDLRGDSYEQYF.

In nucleotides, the CDR3 is TGTGCCAGCATCGGACTAGCGGGAGGGTACGAGCAGTACTTC. This translates into CASIGLAGGYEQYF. V and J are TRBV27 and TRBJ2-7, with 15 bases matching TRBD2. This CDR3 region has 14 residues. Germline CDR1 and CDR2: MNHEY and SMNVEV (reference sequence). V lost 7 bases, J lost 4 bases, and 2 bases stayed unmatched.

J is TRBJ1-5 and V is TRBV19; D gene unclear. Germline lookup yields CDR1 LNHDA and CDR2 SQIVND (reference sequence). The V end lost 4 bases, the J end lost 3 bases, and 7 bases lay between the germline ends. There are 13 residues in the CDR3. CDR3 bases: TGTGCCAGTAGTACATTCCACAATCAGCCCCAGCATTTT. Translation gives CASSTFHNQPQHF.

This clone was picked up one time. V gene TRBV30 combines with J gene TRBJ1-2; 10 bases align to TRBD1. There are 13 residues in the CDR3. CDR1 is GTSNPN, CDR2 SVGIG, per germline (reference sequence). With 5 bases clipped from V and 3 bases from J, the junction kept 3 bases outside the gene matches. The CDR3 DNA is TGTGCCTGGGGGACAGGGGCATACTATGGCTACACCTTC. Protein sequence: CAWGTGAYYGYTF.

The CDR3 region has the DNA TGCGCCAGCACCATGGCCAGGGGGGATGGCTACACCTTC. Its translation is CASTMARGDGYTF. The V and J genes are TRBV5-1 and TRBJ1-2; 7 bases map to TRBD1. The germline CDR1 and CDR2 sequences are SGHRS and YFSETQ. V was clipped by 6 bases and J by 6 bases; unmatched bases: 8. The CDR3 length is 13 residues. Full variable domain (missing parts from reference TRBV5-1 and TRBJ1-2): KAGVTQTPRYLIKTRGQQVTLSCSPISGHRSVSWYQQTPGQGLQFLFEYFSETQRNKGNFPGRFSGRQFSNSRSEMNVSTLELGDSALYLCASTMARGDGYTFGSGTRLTVV.

Only one count was recorded for this clone. The J gene is TRBJ1-5, the V gene TRBV7-2; TRBD1 is a possible D gene (6 bases). From germline, CDR1 is SGHTA and CDR2 FQGNSA. The CDR3 runs to 14 residues. Trimming removed 5 bases from V and 7 bases from J, with 15 bases in between. The DNA for the CDR3 is TGTGCCAGCAGCGTACAGGGTTCGGGGCAGCCCCAGCATTTT. Translated: CASSVQGSGQPQHF.

V gene TRBV29-1 combines with J gene TRBJ1-2; no clear D. The CDR3 is 12 residues long. The V end was cut by 4 bases, the J end by 3 bases, with 9 bases between. The germline CDR1 and CDR2 sequences are SQVTM and ANQGSEA. The CDR3 region is CSVVYPHYGYTF. As DNA, the CDR3 is TGCAGCGTTGTCTATCCCCACTATGGCTACACCTTC.

The chain is built from TRBV19 and TRBJ2-1; D is possibly TRBD1 (5 bases). This CDR3 is built from 15 residues. Trimming cost V 5 bases and J 4 bases, with 15 bases left between them. CDR1 is LNHDA and CDR2 is SQIVND in the germline V gene (reference sequence). DNA of the CDR3: TGTGCCAGTAGTTGGGATGGGGCGACTTACAATGAGCAGTTCTTC. Residues: CASSWDGATYNEQFF.

V gene TRBV3-1 (or the pseudogene TRBV3-2) combines with J gene TRBJ2-4; possibly TRBD2 for D (7 bases). Trimming left V 5 bases short and J 4 bases short, with 24 bases between. The CDR3 extends over 18 amino acids. CDR1 is LGHDT, CDR2 YNNKEL, per germline (reference sequence). This CDR3 reads CASSMGGSGGQSKNIQYF. In DNA form, the CDR3 reads TGTGCCAGCAGCATGGGCGGTTCGGGGGGCCAGTCAAAAAACATTCAGTACTTC.

The chain has TRBV18 and TRBJ2-2, with 8 bases fitting TRBD2. CDR3 length equals 16 residues. The trim removed 3 bases at V and 3 bases at J, leaving 6 bases unmatched. Per germline, CDR1 KGHSH and CDR2 LQKENI. The CDR3 region has the DNA TGTGCCAGCTCACCGATAGCGGGACCGGACACCGGGGAGCTGTTTTTT. Its protein product is CASSPIAGPDTGELFF.

The CDR3 loop is CASSSGAHEKLFF. CDR3 in DNA: TGTGCCAGTAGTTCAGGGGCCCATGAAAAACTGTTTTTT. This chain uses TRBV19 with TRBJ1-4, with D possibly matching TRBD1 (6 bases). The CDR3 has 13 residues. V was cut by 5 bases and J by 6 bases, with 10 bases left in between. Germline V lookup: CDR1 LNHDA, CDR2 SQIVND (reference sequence).

This chain links TRBV4-3 with TRBJ1-1; D may be TRBD1 (5 bases). Per the germline V gene, CDR1 is LGHNA and CDR2 is YSLEER. The CDR3 has 16 amino acids. Trimming removed 0 bases from V and 4 bases from J, with 15 bases in between. CDR3: CASSQERGAGGTEAFF. The CDR3 DNA sequence: TGCGCCAGCAGCCAAGAAAGGGGTGCGGGGGGCACTGAAGCTTTCTTT.

This chain connects TRBV2 to TRBJ1-3, with TRBD1 as a possible D gene (5 bases). Per the germline V gene, CDR1 is SNHLY and CDR2 is FYNNEI. Trimming pared 7 bases from V and 7 bases from J, leaving 14 bases between. The CDR3 runs 13 residues. The CDR3 reads CASTAGQLNTIYF. The CDR3 DNA sequence: TGTGCCAGCACCGCGGGGCAGTTGAACACCATATATTTT.